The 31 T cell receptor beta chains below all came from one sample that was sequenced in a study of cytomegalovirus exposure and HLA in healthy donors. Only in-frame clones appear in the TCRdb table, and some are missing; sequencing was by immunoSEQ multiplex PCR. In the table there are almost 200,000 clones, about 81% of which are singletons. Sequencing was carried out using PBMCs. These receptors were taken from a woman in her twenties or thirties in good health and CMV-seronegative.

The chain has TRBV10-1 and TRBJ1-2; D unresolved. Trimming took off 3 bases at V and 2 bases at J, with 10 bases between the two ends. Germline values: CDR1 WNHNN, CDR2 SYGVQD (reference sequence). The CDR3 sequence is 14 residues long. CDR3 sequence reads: CASSENSLNYGYTF. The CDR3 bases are TGCGCCAGCAGTGAAAACTCCCTCAACTATGGCTACACCTTC.

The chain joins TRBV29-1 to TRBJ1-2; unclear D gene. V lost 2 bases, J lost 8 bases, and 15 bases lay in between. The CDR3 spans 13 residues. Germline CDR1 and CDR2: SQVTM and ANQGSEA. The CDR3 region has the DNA TGCAGCGTTGAAACTAGGGTTACTCGGGGCTACACCTTC. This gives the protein CSVETRVTRGYTF.

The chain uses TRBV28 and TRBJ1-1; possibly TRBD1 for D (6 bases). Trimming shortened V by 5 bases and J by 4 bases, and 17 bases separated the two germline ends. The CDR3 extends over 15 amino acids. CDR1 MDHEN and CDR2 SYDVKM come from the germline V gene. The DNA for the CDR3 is TGTGCCAGCAGTCCACGCGGGGGCCCCAGCACTGAAGCTTTCTTT. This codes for CASSPRGGPSTEAFF.

This CDR3 reads CASSPDGTGLNGYTF. The CDR3 bases are TGTGCCAGCAGCCCCGACGGGACAGGGTTGAATGGCTACACCTTC. V usage is TRBV5-6 and J usage is TRBJ1-2, with 9 bases aligning to TRBD1. This CDR3 has 15 amino acids. Germline V gene lookup returns CDR1 SGHDT and CDR2 YYEEEE. The trim removed 4 bases at V and 6 bases at J, leaving 10 bases unmatched.

The CDR3 sequence: CASSQDGSGRETQYF. The CDR3 DNA is TGCGCCAGCAGCCAAGATGGTAGCGGGAGAGAGACCCAGTACTTC. The rearrangement uses TRBV4-1 and TRBJ2-5; 9 bases match TRBD2. The length of the CDR3 is 15 residues. The V segment lost 0 bases and the J segment 4 bases; nucleotides outside the gene matches: 3. Germline-derived CDR1 and CDR2 are MGHRA and YSYEKL.

CDR3 region: CGSKVGGMNTEAFF. The CDR3 DNA follows: TGCGGATCTAAGGTAGGGGGCATGAACACTGAAGCTTTCTTT. The chain combines TRBV29-1 with TRBJ1-1; TRBD1 matches 7 bases. Germline CDR1 SQVTM, CDR2 ANQGSEA. This CDR3 is built from 14 residues.

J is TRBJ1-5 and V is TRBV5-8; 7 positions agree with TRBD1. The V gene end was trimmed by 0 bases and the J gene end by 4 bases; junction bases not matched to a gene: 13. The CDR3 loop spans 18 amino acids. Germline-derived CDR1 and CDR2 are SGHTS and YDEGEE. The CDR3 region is CASSLVRQGWGRNQPQHF. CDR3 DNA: TGTGCCAGCAGCTTGGTTCGACAGGGTTGGGGGAGGAATCAGCCCCAGCATTTT.

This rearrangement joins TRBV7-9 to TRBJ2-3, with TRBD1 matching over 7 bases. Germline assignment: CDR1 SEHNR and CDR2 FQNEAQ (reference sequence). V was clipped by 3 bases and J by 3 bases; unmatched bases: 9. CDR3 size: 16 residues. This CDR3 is CASSFHTGAETDTQYF. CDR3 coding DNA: TGTGCCAGCAGCTTTCACACAGGGGCAGAGACAGATACGCAGTATTTT.

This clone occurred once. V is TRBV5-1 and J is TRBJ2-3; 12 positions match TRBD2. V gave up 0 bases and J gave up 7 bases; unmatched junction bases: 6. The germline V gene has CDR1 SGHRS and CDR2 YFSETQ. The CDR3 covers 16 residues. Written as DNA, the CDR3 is TGCGCCAGCAGCTTGGAATCTAGCGGGAGGGTACATACGCAGTATTTT. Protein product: CASSLESSGRVHTQYF. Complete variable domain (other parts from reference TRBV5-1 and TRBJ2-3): KAGVTQTPRYLIKTRGQQVTLSCSPISGHRSVSWYQQTPGQGLQFLFEYFSETQRNKGNFPGRFSGRQFSNSRSEMNVSTLELGDSALYLCASSLESSGRVHTQYFGPGTRLTVL.

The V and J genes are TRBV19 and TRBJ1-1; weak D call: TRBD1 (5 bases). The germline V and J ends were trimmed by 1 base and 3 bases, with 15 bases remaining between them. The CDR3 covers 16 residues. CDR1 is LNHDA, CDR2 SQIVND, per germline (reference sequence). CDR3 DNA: TGTGCCAGTAGTATAGCAGGTCGATGGGGGGACACTGAAGCTTTCTTT. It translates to CASSIAGRWGDTEAFF.

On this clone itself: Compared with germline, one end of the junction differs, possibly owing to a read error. CDR3: CASSSSHAPEAFF. In nucleotides, the CDR3 is TGTGCCAGCAGCTCTTCCCACGCGCCTGAGGCTTTCTTT. The rearrangement links TRBV7-9 to TRBJ1-1; D not certain. This CDR3 has 13 residues. From germline, CDR1 is SEHNR and CDR2 FQNEAQ (reference sequence).

This CDR3 is CASGGGRRSSYNSPLHF. The CDR3 DNA reads as TGTGCTAGTGGCGGGGGACGGCGGAGCTCCTATAATTCACCCCTCCACTTT. The chain is built from TRBV12-5 and TRBJ1-6; TRBD1 might be the D (5 bases). The length of the CDR3 is 17 residues. V was shortened by 6 bases and J by 0 bases, with 15 bases between the two germline ends. Germline V gene lookup returns CDR1 LGHNT and CDR2 FRNRAP.

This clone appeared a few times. CDR3 region: CASSYSSGGELFF. The CDR3 nucleotides read TGTGCCAGCAGTTACTCGTCAGGAGGGGAGCTGTTTTTT. The chain has TRBV6-5 and TRBJ2-2; D not resolved. V dropped 0 bases and J dropped 8 bases, with 7 bases sitting between them. The CDR3 length is 13 residues. The germline gives CDR1 MNHEY, CDR2 SVGAGI.

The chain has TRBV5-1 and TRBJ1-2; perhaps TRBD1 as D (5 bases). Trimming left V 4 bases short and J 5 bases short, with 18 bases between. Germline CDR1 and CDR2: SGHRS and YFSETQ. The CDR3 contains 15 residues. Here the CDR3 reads CASSPATGLSYGYTF. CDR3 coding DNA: TGCGCCAGCAGCCCTGCGACGGGACTTTCTTATGGCTACACCTTC.

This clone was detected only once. The CDR3 here is CAWTQGAGANVLTF. DNA of the CDR3: TGTGCCTGGACCCAGGGGGCTGGGGCCAACGTCCTGACTTTC. This rearrangement joins TRBV30 to TRBJ2-6, with 7 bases that match TRBD1. V gave up 4 bases and J gave up 2 bases; unmatched junction bases: 2. The germline CDR1 and CDR2 sequences are GTSNPN and SVGIG (reference sequence). The CDR3 contains 14 residues. Complete variable domain (other parts from reference TRBV30 and TRBJ2-6): SQTIHQWPATLVQPVGSPLSLECTVEGTSNPNLYWYRQAAGRGLQLLFYSVGIGQISSEVPQNLSASRPQDRQFILSSKKLLLSDSGFYLCAWTQGAGANVLTFGAGSRLTVL.

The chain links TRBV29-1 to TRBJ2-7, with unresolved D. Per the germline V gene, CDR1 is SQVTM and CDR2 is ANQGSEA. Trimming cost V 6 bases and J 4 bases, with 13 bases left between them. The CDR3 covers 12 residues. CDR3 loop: CSVRNPGYEQYF. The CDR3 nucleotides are TGCAGCGTACGAAACCCCGGGTACGAGCAGTACTTC.

Written as DNA, the CDR3 is TGTGCCACCAGCATCATGACTAGTTTAAGCGATGAGCAGTTCTTC. Its translation: CATSIMTSLSDEQFF. The J gene is TRBJ2-1, the V gene TRBV15; D is perhaps TRBD2 (6 bases). Germline V gene sequence: CDR1 LNHNV, CDR2 YYDKDF (reference sequence). V lost 4 bases and J lost 8, with 18 bases in between. The CDR3 runs 15 residues.

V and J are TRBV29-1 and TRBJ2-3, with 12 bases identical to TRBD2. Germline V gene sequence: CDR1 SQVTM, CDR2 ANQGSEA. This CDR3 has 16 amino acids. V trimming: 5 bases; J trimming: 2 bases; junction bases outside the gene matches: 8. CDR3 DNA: TGCAGCGTTCCGGGGACTAGCGGGTCCTCCACAGATACGCAGTATTTT. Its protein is CSVPGTSGSSTDTQYF.

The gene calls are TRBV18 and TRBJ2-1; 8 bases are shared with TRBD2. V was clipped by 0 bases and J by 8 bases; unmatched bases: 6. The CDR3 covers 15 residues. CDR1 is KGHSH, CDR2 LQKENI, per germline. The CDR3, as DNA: TGTGCCAGCTCACCACCGGCTGGACTAGCTGATGAGCAGTTCTTC. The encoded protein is CASSPPAGLADEQFF.

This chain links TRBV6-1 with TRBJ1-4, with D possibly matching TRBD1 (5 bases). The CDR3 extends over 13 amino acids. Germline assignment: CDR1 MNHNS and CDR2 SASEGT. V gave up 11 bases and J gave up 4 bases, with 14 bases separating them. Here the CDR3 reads CASLTERNEKLFF. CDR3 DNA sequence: TGTGCCTCATTGACAGAGCGTAATGAAAAACTGTTTTTT.

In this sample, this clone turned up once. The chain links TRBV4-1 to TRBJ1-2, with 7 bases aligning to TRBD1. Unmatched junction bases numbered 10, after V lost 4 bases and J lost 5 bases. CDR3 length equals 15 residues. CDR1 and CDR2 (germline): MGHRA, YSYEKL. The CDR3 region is CASSPAGGVSYGYTF. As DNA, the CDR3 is TGCGCCAGCAGCCCGGCAGGGGGTGTTAGTTATGGCTACACCTTC.

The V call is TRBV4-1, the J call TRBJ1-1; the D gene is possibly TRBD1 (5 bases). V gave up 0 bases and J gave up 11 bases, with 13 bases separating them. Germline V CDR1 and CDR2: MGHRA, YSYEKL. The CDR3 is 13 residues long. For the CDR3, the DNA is TGCGCCAGCAGCCAAGATTGGCGGGGGATGGCTTTCTTT. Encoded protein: CASSQDWRGMAFF.

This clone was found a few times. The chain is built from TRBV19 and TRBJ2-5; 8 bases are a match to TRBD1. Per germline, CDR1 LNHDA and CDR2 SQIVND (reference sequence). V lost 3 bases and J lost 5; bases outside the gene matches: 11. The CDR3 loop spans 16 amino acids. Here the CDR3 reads CASSINPPGGRETQYF. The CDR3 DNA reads TGTGCCAGTAGTATCAACCCACCAGGGGGCCGGGAGACCCAGTACTTC.

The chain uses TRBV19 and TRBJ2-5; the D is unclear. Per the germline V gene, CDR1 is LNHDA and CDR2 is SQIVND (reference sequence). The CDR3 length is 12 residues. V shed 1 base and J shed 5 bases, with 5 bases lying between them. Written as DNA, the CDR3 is TGTGCCAGTAGTATAGGCCGGGAGACCCAGTACTTC. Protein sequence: CASSIGRETQYF. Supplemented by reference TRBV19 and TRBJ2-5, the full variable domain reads DGGITQSPKYLFRKEGQNVTLSCEQNLNHDAMYWYRQDPGQGLRLIYYSQIVNDFQKGDIAEGYSVSREKKESFPLTVTSAQKNPTAFYLCASSIGRETQYFGPGTRLLVL.

The DNA for the CDR3 is TGTGCCAGCAGACCCGGGACAGTTCTCGTTACTAACTATGGCTACACCTTC. The encoded protein is CASRPGTVLVTNYGYTF. The chain joins TRBV27 to TRBJ1-2; 7 bases map to TRBD1. The CDR3 has 17 residues. Germline CDR1 is MNHEY and CDR2 is SMNVEV (reference sequence). The trim removed 6 bases at V and 0 bases at J, leaving 13 bases unmatched.

The DNA for the CDR3 is TGCGCCAGCAGTGAGTCGGACAGGGGAGCTTTCTTT. Its protein is CASSESDRGAFF. This chain links TRBV10-1 with TRBJ1-1, with 9 bases fitting TRBD1. The junction had 0 bases not matched to a gene; V was cut back by 0 bases and J by 10 bases. The CDR3 covers 12 residues. Germline CDR1 WNHNN, CDR2 SYGVQD (reference sequence).

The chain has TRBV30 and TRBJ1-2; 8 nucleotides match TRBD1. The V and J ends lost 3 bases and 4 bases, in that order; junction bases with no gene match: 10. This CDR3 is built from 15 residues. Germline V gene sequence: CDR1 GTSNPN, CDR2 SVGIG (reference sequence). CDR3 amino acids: CAWRVQGATFYGYTF. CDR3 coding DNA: TGTGCCTGGAGAGTCCAGGGGGCCACCTTCTATGGCTACACCTTC. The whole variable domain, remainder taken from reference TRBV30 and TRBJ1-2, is SQTIHQWPATLVQPVGSPLSLECTVEGTSNPNLYWYRQAAGRGLQLLFYSVGIGQISSEVPQNLSASRPQDRQFILSSKKLLLSDSGFYLCAWRVQGATFYGYTFGSGTRLTVV.

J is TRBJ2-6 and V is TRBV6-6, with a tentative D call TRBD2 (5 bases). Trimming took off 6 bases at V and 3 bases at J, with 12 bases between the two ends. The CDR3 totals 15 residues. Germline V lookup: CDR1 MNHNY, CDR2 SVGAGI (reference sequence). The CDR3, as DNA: TGTGCCAGCAGCAACGAGGGCAGTGGGGCCAACGTCCTGACTTTC. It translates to CASSNEGSGANVLTF.

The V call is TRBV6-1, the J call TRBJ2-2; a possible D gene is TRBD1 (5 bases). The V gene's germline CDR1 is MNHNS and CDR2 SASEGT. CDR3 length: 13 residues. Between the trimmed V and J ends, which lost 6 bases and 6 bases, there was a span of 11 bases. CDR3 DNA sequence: TGTGCCAGCAGGATGACAGTGGCCGGGGAGCTGTTTTTT. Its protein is CASRMTVAGELFF.

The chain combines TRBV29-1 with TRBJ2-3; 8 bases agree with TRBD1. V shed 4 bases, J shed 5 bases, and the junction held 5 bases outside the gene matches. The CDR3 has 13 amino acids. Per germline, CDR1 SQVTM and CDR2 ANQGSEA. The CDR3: CSVGAGGKDTQYF. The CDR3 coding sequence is TGCAGCGTTGGGGCAGGGGGCAAAGATACGCAGTATTTT.

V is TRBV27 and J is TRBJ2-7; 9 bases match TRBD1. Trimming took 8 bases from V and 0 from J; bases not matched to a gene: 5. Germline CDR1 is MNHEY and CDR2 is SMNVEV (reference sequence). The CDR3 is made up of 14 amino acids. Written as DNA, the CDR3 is TGTGCCAGCCGGGACAGGGACCACTCCTACGAGCAGTACTTC. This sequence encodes CASRDRDHSYEQYF.